This T cell receptor beta chain was obtained from a study of lymphopenia after photon versus proton radiotherapy. Study-wide results and limits: Photon-treated patients lost naive T cells and TCR diversity; proton-treated stayed stable. Oligoclonal CD8+ Temra expansion after nadir drove photon patients' diversity drop.

This clone was observed once. Its target is not known. Some clones are missing from TCRdb's copy, which holds only in-frame ones; the method was immunoSEQ multiplex PCR. Here the sample spans about 65,000 clones, more than 75% being singletons. Trimming left V 1 base short and J 10 bases short, with 11 bases between. The germline gives CDR1 SGHAT, CDR2 FQNNGV. The CDR3 is made up of 13 amino acids. The chain employs TRBV11-2 and TRBJ1-5; D is unclear. This sequence originates from a man at least 80 years old with esophageal cancer. The sequencing here drew on peripheral blood, taken from a patient treated with proton-based radiotherapy. CDR3 loop: CASSLGRETPQHF. The CDR3, as DNA: TGTGCCAGCAGCTTAGGGAGGGAGACTCCCCAGCATTTT. The full variable domain, its missing parts supplied by reference TRBV11-2 and TRBJ1-5, is EAGVAQSPRYKIIEKRQSVAFWCNPISGHATLYWYQQILGQGPKLLIQFQNNGVVDDSQLPKDRFSAERLKGVDSTLKIQPAKLEDSAVYLCASSLGRETPQHFGDGTRLSIL.